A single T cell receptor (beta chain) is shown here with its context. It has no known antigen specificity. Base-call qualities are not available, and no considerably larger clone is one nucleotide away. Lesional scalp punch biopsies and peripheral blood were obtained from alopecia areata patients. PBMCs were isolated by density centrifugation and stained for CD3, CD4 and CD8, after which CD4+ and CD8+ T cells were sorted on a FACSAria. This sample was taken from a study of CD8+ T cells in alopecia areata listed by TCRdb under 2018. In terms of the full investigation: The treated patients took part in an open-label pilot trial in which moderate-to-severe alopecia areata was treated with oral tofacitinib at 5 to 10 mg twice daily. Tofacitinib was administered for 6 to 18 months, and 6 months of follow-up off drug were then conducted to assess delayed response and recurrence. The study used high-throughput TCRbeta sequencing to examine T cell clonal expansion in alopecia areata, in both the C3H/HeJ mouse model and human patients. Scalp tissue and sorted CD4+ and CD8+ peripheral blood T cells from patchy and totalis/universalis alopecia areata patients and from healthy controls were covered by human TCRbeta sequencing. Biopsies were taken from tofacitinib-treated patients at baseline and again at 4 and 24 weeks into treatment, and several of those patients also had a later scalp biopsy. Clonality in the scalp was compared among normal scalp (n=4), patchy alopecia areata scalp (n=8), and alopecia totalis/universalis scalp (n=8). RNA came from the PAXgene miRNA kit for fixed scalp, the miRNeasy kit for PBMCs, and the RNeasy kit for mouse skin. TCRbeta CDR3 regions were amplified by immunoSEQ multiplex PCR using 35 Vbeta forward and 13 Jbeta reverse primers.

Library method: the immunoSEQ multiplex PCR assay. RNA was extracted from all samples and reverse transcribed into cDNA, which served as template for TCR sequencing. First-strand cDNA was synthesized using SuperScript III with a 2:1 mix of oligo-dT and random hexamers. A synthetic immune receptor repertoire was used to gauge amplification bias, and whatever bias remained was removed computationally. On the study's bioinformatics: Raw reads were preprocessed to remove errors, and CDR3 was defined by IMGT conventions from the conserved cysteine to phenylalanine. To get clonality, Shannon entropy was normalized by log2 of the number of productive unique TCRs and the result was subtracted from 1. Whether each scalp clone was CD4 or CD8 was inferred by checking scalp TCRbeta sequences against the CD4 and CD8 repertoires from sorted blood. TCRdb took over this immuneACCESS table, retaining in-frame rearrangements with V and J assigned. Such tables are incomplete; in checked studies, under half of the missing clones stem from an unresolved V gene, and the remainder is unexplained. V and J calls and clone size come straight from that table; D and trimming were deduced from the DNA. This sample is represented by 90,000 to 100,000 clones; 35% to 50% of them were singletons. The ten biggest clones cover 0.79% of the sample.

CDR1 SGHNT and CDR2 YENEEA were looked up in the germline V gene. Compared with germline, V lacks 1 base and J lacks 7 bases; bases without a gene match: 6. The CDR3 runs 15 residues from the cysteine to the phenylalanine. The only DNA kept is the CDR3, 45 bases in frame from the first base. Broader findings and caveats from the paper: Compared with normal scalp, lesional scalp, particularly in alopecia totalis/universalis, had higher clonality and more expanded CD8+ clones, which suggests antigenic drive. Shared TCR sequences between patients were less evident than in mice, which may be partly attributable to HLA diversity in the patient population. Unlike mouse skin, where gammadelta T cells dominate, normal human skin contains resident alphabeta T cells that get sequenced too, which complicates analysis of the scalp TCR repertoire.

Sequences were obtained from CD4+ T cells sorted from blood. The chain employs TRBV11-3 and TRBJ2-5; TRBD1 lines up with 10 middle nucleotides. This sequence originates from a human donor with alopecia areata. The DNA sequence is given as TGTGCCAGCAGCTTAGCCCGTGGACAGGGGGGGACCCAGTACTTC. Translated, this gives CASSLARGQGGTQYF.